These T cell receptor beta chains were read from a single sample in a study of regulatory T cells in long-lasting Graves disease. From the multiplex PCR reads, TCRdb called clonotypes with MiXCR, one entry per CDR3 protein. The sample records about 540,000 distinct CDR3 sequences, 13% being singletons. The same sample was also used in a study of T cells in Graves' hyperthyroidism and ophthalmopathy.

Sequencing used peripheral blood mononuclear cells (PBMCs), obtained at new diagnosis, from a patient treated with antithyroid drugs. These receptors came from a man aged 25-40 years with Graves disease. Both conserved end residues are part of each CDR3. Fields, in order: V gene, J gene, clone size, D gene, CDR3 protein, CDR3 DNA. D genes are given only for firm matches. Rows may omit the clone size; those that give it use once, few, many or a size class.

V gene: TRBV5-1; J gene: TRBJ1-1; clone size: many; D gene: NA; CDR3 protein: CASSLVFGETEAFF; CDR3 DNA: TGCGCCAGCAGCCTGGTCTTTGGGGAGACTGAAGCTTTCTTT
V gene: TRBV7-9; J gene: TRBJ2-3; clone size: many; D gene: NA; CDR3 protein: CASSLALMEGTDTQYF; CDR3 DNA: TGTGCCAGCAGCTTAGCGCTAATGGAGGGGACAGATACGCAGTATTTT
V gene: TRBV2; J gene: TRBJ1-5; clone size: few; D gene: NA; CDR3 protein: CASEETPSGRYSNQPQHF; CDR3 DNA: TGTGCCAGCGAGGAAACTCCTTCAGGAAGGTATAGCAATCAGCCCCAGCATTTT
V gene: TRBV7-9; J gene: TRBJ2-7; clone size: NA; D gene: NA; CDR3 protein: CASSRDRVAYEQHF; CDR3 DNA: TGTGCCAGCAGCCGCGATCGGGTGGCCTACGAGCAGCACTTC
V gene: TRBV27; J gene: TRBJ1-2; clone size: many; D gene: NA; CDR3 protein: CASGREYRALYGYTF; CDR3 DNA: TGTGCCAGCGGGAGGGAGTATAGGGCCCTCTATGGCTACACCTTC
V gene: TRBV19; J gene: TRBJ2-1; clone size: NA; D gene: NA; CDR3 protein: CASSTRDNEQFF; CDR3 DNA: TGTGCCAGTAGTACACGGGACAATGAGCAGTTCTTC
V gene: TRBV5-5; J gene: TRBJ2-5; clone size: few; D gene: NA; CDR3 protein: CASSSNLGGEETQYF; CDR3 DNA: TGTGCCAGCAGCTCTAACCTAGGCGGAGAAGAGACCCAGTACTTC
V gene: TRBV5-1; J gene: TRBJ2-7; clone size: many; D gene: TRBD1; CDR3 protein: CASSNGTGGWYEQYF; CDR3 DNA: TGCGCCAGCAGCAATGGGACAGGGGGATGGTACGAGCAGTACTTC
V gene: TRBV20-1; J gene: TRBJ2-1; clone size: many; D gene: NA; CDR3 protein: CSARTGELHQFF; CDR3 DNA: TGCAGTGCTAGAACCGGAGAATTACATCAGTTCTTC
V gene: TRBV29-1; J gene: TRBJ1-1; clone size: few; D gene: NA; CDR3 protein: CSVFVGANTEAFF; CDR3 DNA: TGCAGCGTTTTTGTAGGGGCTAACACTGAAGCTTTCTTT
V gene: TRBV28; J gene: TRBJ2-7; clone size: many; D gene: NA; CDR3 protein: CASSLGSVRSYEQYF; CDR3 DNA: TGTGCCAGCAGTTTAGGGAGCGTACGCTCCTACGAGCAGTACTTC
V gene: TRBV5-1; J gene: TRBJ2-5; clone size: NA; D gene: NA; CDR3 protein: CASARGRRAQETQYF; CDR3 DNA: TGCGCCAGCGCAAGGGGAAGGAGGGCCCAAGAGACCCAGTACTTC
V gene: TRBV29-1; J gene: TRBJ2-2; clone size: many; D gene: NA; CDR3 protein: CSASSYRSTGELFF; CDR3 DNA: TGCAGCGCCTCAAGTTACAGGAGCACCGGGGAGCTGTTTTTT
V gene: TRBV18; J gene: TRBJ2-3; clone size: many; D gene: NA; CDR3 protein: CASSRGQIGTDTQYF; CDR3 DNA: TGTGCCAGCTCAAGGGGACAAATTGGGACAGATACGCAGTATTTT
V gene: TRBV12-3/TRBV12-4; J gene: TRBJ2-1; clone size: many; D gene: NA; CDR3 protein: CASSLRLLGDEQFF; CDR3 DNA: TGTGCCAGCAGTTTAAGACTACTTGGCGATGAGCAGTTCTTC